The 5 T cell receptor beta chains given below trace back to one sample, sequenced in a study of Ad26.COV2.S vaccination and SARS-CoV-2 variants (dated by TCRdb to the early 2020s). Library generation was performed with the immunoSEQ multiplex PCR assay. Not all clones reach the TCRdb copy of this immuneACCESS table, which keeps in-frame sequences only. Checked studies attribute under half of the gap to unresolved V genes and leave the rest unexplained. For this sample there are over 400,000 clones; 80% to 95% appear just once. The ten top clones hold less than 5.5% of the sample. This sample's treatment or condition label indicates: roughly 18 received Ad26.COV2.S at low or high dose, single or two shots; roughly 5 received placebo; per-sample allocation not given. Repertoires of vaccine and placebo recipients were sequenced from samples taken on day 63 after the first injection. This specimen was peripheral blood, taken in a trial of Ad26.COV2.S vaccine versus placebo. Receptor source: a person between 18 and 65 years old who received the Ad26.COV2.S COVID-19 vaccine or a placebo.

In regard to this clone: This sample includes further DNA sequences coding for the same CDR3. Here the CDR3 DNA reads TGTGCCAGCAGTCCCTCGAGCTCCTACAATGAGCAGTTCTTC. Translated: CASSPSSSYNEQFF. V is TRBV27 and J is TRBJ2-1; D remains unclear. V lost 5 bases and J 0 bases, leaving 8 bases between the germline ends. Per the germline V gene, CDR1 is MNHEY and CDR2 is SMNVEV (reference sequence). This CDR3 has 14 residues.

The V call is TRBV5-6, the J call TRBJ2-7, with 9 bases identical to TRBD2. The CDR3 spans 15 residues. Germline CDR1 SGHDT, CDR2 YYEEEE. Trimming at V came to 0 bases and at J to 3 bases, leaving 4 bases not matched to a gene. The CDR3 reads CASSLALAGIYEQYF. CDR3 nucleotides: TGTGCCAGCAGCTTGGCGCTAGCGGGGATCTACGAGCAGTACTTC.

The chain recombines TRBV11-2 with TRBJ1-1, with a tentative D call TRBD1 (5 bases). V was shortened by 1 base and J by 7 bases, with 13 bases between the two germline ends. The length of the CDR3 is 14 residues. Looked up from germline, CDR1 is SGHAT and CDR2 is FQNNGV. The chain's CDR3 is CASSLVGALNEAFF. CDR3 nucleotides: TGTGCCAGCAGCTTAGTTGGGGCACTTAATGAAGCTTTCTTT.

This clone was seen a single time. The chain is built from TRBV28 and TRBJ2-6, with D maybe TRBD1 (6 bases). The CDR3 is made up of 16 amino acids. Germline V CDR1 and CDR2: MDHEN, SYDVKM. V was shortened by 4 bases and J by 4 bases, with 14 bases between the two germline ends. The CDR3 DNA follows: TGTGCCAGCAGTTCCCCTGGGGGCTCCGGGGCCAACGTCCTGACTTTC. This sequence encodes CASSSPGGSGANVLTF. Together with reference TRBV28 and TRBJ2-6, the CDR3 gives the full variable domain: DVKVTQSSRYLVKRTGEKVFLECVQDMDHENMFWYRQDPGLGLRLIYFSYDVKMKEKGDIPEGYSVSREKKERFSLILESASTNQTSMYLCASSSPGGSGANVLTFGAGSRLTVL.

This rearrangement joins TRBV7-8 to TRBJ1-1; unclear D gene. CDR1 SGHVS and CDR2 FQNEAQ come from the germline V gene. The V gene lost 5 bases and the J gene lost 3 bases, with 13 bases spanning the gap. The CDR3 length is 14 residues. This chain's CDR3 is CASSPNSGYTEAFF. CDR3 bases: TGTGCCAGCAGCCCAAACTCGGGATACACTGAAGCTTTCTTT.